This record covers a single T cell receptor beta chain. The CDR3 is 14 amino acids. V shed 2 bases and J shed 8 bases, with 12 bases lying between them. Looked up from germline, CDR1 is SNHLY and CDR2 is FYNNEI. Assay runs were performed at deep level. Libraries were prepared by immunoSEQ multiplex PCR; TCRdb keeps only in-frame clonotypes and omits some of them. The sample records about half a million clones, roughly three quarters being singletons. These data come from a study of shared clonotypes between healthy human individuals. Everyone who donated was a Caucasian adult who lived in Nashville, Tennessee. The unsorted samples took 90 million or so PBMCs to get genomic DNA.

The sequenced sample was PBMCs. This TCR was sampled from a woman aged 40 to 49 in good health. Some clones in this sample may be carry-over from other donors' samples. This sequence joins TRBV2 and TRBJ1-4, with unresolved D. The CDR3 loop reads CASSEQRPGEKLFF. The CDR3 DNA reads as TGTGCCAGCAGTGAACAACGTCCCGGGGAAAAACTGTTTTTT.